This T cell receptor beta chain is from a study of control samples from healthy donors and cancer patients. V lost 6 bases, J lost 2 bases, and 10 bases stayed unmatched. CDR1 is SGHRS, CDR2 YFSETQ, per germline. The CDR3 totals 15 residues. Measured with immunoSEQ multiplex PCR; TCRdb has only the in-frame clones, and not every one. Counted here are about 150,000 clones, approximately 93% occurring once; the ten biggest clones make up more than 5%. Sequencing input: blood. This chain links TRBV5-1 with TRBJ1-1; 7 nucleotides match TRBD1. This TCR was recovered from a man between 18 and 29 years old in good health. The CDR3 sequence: CASIQGGYPNTEAFF. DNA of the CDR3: TGCGCCAGCATCCAGGGGGGATATCCCAACACTGAAGCTTTCTTT.